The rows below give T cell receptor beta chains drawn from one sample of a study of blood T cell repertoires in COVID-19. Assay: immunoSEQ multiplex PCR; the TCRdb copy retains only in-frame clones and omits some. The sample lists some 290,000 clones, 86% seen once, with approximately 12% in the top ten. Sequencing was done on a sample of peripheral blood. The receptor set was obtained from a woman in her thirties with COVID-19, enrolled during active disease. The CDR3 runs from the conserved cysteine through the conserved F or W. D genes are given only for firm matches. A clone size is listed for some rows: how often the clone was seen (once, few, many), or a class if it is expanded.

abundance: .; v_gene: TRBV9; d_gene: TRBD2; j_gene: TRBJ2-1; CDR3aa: CASSWGLAPSNEQFF; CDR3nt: TGTGCCAGCAGCTGGGGACTAGCGCCCAGCAATGAGCAGTTCTTC
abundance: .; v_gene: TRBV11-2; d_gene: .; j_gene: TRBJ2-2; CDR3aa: CASSLDGQLTANTGELFF; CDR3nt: TGTGCCAGCAGCTTAGACGGCCAGCTCACAGCGAACACCGGGGAGCTGTTTTTT
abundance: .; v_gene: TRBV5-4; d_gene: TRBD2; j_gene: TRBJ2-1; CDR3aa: CASSLASGGFNEQFF; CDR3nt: TGTGCCAGCAGCTTGGCTAGCGGGGGTTTCAATGAGCAGTTCTTC
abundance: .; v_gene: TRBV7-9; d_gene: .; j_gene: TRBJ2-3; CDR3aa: CASSLARGSGTDTQYF; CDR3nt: TGTGCCAGCAGCTTAGCGAGGGGGAGTGGCACAGATACGCAGTATTTT
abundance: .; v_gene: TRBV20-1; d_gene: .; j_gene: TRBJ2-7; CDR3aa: CSASSYRTYEQYF; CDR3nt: TGCAGTGCTAGTTCCTACAGAACCTACGAGCAGTACTTC
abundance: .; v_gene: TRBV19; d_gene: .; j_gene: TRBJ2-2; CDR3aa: CASSIQDYNTGELFF; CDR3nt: TGTGCCAGTAGTATTCAGGACTATAACACCGGGGAGCTGTTTTTT
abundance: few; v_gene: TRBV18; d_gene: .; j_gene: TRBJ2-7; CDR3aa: CASSPRPGHKYEQYF; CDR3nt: TGTGCCAGCTCACCAAGACCGGGACATAAATACGAGCAGTACTTC
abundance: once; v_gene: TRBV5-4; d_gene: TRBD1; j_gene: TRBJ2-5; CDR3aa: CASSMDRGVETQYF; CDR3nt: TGTGCCAGCAGCATGGACAGGGGGGTGGAGACCCAGTACTTC
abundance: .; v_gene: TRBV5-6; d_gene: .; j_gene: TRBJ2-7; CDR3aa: CASRRPGDEQYF; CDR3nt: TGTGCCAGCAGGCGCCCCGGGGACGAGCAGTACTTC
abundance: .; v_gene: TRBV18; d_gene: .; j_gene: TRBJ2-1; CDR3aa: CATDSPLPHSNEQFF; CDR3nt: TGTGCCACCGACTCTCCTCTGCCGCACTCCAATGAGCAGTTCTTC
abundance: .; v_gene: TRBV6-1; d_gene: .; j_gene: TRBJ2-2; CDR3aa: CASSEQQGHTGELFF; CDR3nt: TGTGCCAGCAGTGAACAACAGGGCCACACCGGGGAGCTGTTTTTT
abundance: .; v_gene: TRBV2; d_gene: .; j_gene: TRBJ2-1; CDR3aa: CASSSSGLPNEQFF; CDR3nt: TGTGCCAGCAGTTCGTCGGGACTTCCGAATGAGCAGTTCTTC
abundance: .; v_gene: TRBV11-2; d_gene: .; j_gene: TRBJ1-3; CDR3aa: CASSQKPKLTGPSGNTIYF; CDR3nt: TGTGCCAGCAGCCAAAAGCCGAAGCTCACAGGGCCCTCTGGAAACACCATATATTTT
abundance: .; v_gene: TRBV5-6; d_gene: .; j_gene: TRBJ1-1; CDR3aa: CASSLAGDTEAFF; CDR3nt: TGTGCCAGCAGCTTGGCAGGGGACACTGAAGCTTTCTTT
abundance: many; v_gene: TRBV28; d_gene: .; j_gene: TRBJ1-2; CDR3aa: CAINKNTNNYGYTF; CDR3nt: TGTGCGATAAACAAAAATACGAATAACTATGGCTACACCTTC
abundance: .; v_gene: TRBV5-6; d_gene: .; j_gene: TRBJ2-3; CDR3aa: CASSLQARTDTQYF; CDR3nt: TGTGCCAGCAGCTTGCAGGCTCGCACAGATACGCAGTATTTT
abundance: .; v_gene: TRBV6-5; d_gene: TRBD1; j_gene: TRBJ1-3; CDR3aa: CASSYLGQGGNTIYF; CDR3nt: TGTGCCAGCAGTTACTTGGGACAGGGGGGAAACACCATATATTTT
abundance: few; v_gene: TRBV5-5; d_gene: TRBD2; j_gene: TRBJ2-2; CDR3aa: CASSLRLAGELNTGELFF; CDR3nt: TGTGCCAGCAGCCTGCGACTAGCGGGGGAATTGAACACCGGGGAGCTGTTTTTT
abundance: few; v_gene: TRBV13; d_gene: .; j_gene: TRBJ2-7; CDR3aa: CASSMSSYEQYF; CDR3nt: TGTGCCAGCAGCATGAGCTCCTACGAGCAGTACTTC
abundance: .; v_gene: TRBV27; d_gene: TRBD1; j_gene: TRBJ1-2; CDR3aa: CASSPGTGLFNYGYTF; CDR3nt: TGTGCCAGCAGTCCGGGGACAGGTCTCTTTAACTATGGCTACACCTTC
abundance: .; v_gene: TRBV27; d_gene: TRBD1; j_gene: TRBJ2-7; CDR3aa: CASSRQGYSYEQYF; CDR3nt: TGTGCCAGCAGTCGACAGGGGTACTCCTACGAGCAGTACTTC
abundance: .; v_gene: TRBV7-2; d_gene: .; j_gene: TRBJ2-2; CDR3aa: CASSSGFGGGELFF; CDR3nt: TGTGCCAGCAGCTCCGGATTCGGGGGCGGGGAGCTGTTTTTT
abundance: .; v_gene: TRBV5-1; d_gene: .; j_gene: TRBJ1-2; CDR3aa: CASHPSDRNYGYTF; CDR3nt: TGCGCCAGCCACCCGTCGGACAGAAACTATGGCTACACCTTC
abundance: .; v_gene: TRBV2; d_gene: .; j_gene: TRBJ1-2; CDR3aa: CASSEELLNPLGYGYTF; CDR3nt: TGTGCCAGCAGTGAGGAACTACTTAATCCCTTGGGCTATGGCTACACCTTC
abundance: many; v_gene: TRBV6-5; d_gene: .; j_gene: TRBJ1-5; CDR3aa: CASSNGGQPQHF; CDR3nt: TGTGCCAGCAGTAATGGAGGTCAGCCCCAGCATTTT
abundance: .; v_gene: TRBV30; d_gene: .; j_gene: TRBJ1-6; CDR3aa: CAWTLRGGNNSPLHF; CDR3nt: TGTGCCTGGACCCTCCGGGGGGGCAATAATTCACCCCTCCACTTT
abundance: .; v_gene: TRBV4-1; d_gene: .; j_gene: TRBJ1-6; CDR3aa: CASSQAAGISYNSPLHF; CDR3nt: TGCGCCAGCAGCCAAGCAGCGGGGATATCCTATAATTCACCCCTCCACTTT
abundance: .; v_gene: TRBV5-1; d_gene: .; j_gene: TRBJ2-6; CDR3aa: CASSLAAGTGANVLTF; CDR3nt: TGCGCCAGCAGCTTGGCCGCGGGGACTGGGGCCAACGTCCTGACTTTC
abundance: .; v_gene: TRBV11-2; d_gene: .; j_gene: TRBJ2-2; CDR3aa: CASSLGLGNTGELFF; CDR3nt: TGTGCCAGCAGCTTAGGACTAGGGAACACCGGGGAGCTGTTTTTT
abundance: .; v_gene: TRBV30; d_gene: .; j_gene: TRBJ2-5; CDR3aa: CAWKANQETQYF; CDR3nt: TGTGCCTGGAAAGCCAATCAAGAGACCCAGTACTTC
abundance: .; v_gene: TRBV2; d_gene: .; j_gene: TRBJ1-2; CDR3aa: CASRESTGNGYTF; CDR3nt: TGTGCCAGCAGGGAATCAACAGGGAATGGCTACACCTTC
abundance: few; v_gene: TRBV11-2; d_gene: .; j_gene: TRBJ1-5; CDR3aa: CASSLGAGNQPQHF; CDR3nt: TGTGCCAGCAGCTTAGGGGCAGGCAATCAGCCCCAGCATTTT
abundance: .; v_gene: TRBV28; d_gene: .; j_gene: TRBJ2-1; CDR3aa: CASRISGVQRSDEQFF; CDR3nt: TGTGCCAGCAGGATATCGGGGGTACAGCGGAGCGATGAGCAGTTCTTC
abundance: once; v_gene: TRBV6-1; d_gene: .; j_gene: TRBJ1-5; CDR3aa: CASSSQGKSNQPQHF; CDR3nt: TGTGCCAGCAGTTCCCAGGGGAAAAGCAATCAGCCCCAGCATTTT
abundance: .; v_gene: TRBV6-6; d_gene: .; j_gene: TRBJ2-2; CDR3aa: CASSYDSPNTGELFF; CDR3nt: TGTGCCAGCAGTTACGACAGCCCGAACACCGGGGAGCTGTTTTTT
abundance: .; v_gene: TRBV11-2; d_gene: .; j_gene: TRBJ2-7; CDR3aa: CASSRQTYEQYF; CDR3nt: TGTGCCAGCAGCCGACAGACCTACGAGCAGTACTTC